Listed below are T cell receptor beta chains from one sample, sequenced in a study of cytomegalovirus exposure and HLA in healthy donors. Sequencing used immunoSEQ multiplex PCR; TCRdb keeps in-frame clones, though not all of them. In the table there are approximately 100,000 clones, 55% to 75% of which are singletons. The sequencing input was PBMCs. All receptors derive from a man aged 30-40 years in good health and CMV-seropositive. Each CDR3 is given with its conserved first and last residue. Each record gives: D gene, J gene, V gene, CDR3 protein. D genes are given only for firm matches.

-	TRBJ2-7	TRBV5-1	CASSTLTEAYEQYF
TRBD1	TRBJ2-7	TRBV18	CASSPAGQGRYEQYF
TRBD1	TRBJ1-2	TRBV19	CASKGQGAFGYTF
TRBD1	TRBJ1-3	TRBV5-4	CASSFGQGAGNTIYF
TRBD1	TRBJ1-6	TRBV11-3	CASSAGPGTVNNSPLHF
TRBD1	TRBJ1-1	TRBV9	CASSVERDRGRGTEAFF
-	TRBJ1-4	TRBV19	CASSADSRNEVKLFF
-	TRBJ2-3	TRBV2	CASSRLDPLDTQYF
-	TRBJ1-2	TRBV10-3	CAISSAGEGGYTF
TRBD1	TRBJ1-2	TRBV5-4	CASSPPSTGTHGYTF
-	TRBJ1-1	TRBV30	CASSTEKNTEAFF
TRBD2	TRBJ2-5	TRBV7-9	CASSLNGGSETQYF
-	TRBJ2-2	TRBV9	CASSVVPSANTGELFF
TRBD1	TRBJ1-6	TRBV5-8	CASSRDRSSPLHF
TRBD1	TRBJ1-4	TRBV7-8	CASSPDRATNEKLFF
TRBD1	TRBJ2-5	TRBV6-1	CASSGQDRGLYF
TRBD1	TRBJ1-3	TRBV7-3	CASSRSGGTGNTIYF
-	TRBJ1-2	TRBV7-9	CASSGGSSNYGYTF
-	TRBJ1-2	TRBV19	CASSIGTPYGYTF
TRBD2	TRBJ2-3	TRBV9	CASSARRGVTDTQYF
-	TRBJ2-3	TRBV27	CASSLGTAFTDTQYF
-	TRBJ2-7	TRBV27	CASSLVGGAYEQYF
-	TRBJ1-1	TRBV7-9	CASSWGGRVEAFF
TRBD2	TRBJ2-3	TRBV5-4	CASSFPSGGVADTQYF
-	TRBJ2-5	TRBV6-1	CASTRLQETQYF
-	TRBJ2-7	TRBV18	CASSGQGDEQYF
-	TRBJ1-6	TRBV11-3	CGGGHVNSPLHF
-	TRBJ2-1	TRBV21-1	CASSKSLGSYNEQFF
TRBD2	TRBJ2-5	TRBV5-1	CASSLGLAGRETQYF
-	TRBJ1-1	TRBV18	CASSLGGNTEAFF
TRBD2	TRBJ2-1	TRBV5-6	CASSFGGGQFF
TRBD1	TRBJ2-7	TRBV27	CASSRQGDSYEQYF
TRBD1	TRBJ2-7	TRBV7-9	CASSSPGQGYEQYF
TRBD2	TRBJ2-7	TRBV4-1	CASRGLASSYEQYF
-	TRBJ1-1	TRBV10-3	CATTTGNTEAFF
-	TRBJ1-6	TRBV7-9	CASSLQRDSPLHF
TRBD1	TRBJ2-7	TRBV5-1	CASSLRDSSYEQYF
-	TRBJ1-1	TRBV30	CAWSGNTRSGHF
TRBD2	-	TRBV6-5	CASSPRGGSYEQYF
TRBD1	TRBJ2-7	TRBV2	CASSEGSGGPYEQYF
-	TRBJ1-2	TRBV5-6	CASSLLTVNYGYTF
TRBD2	TRBJ2-5	TRBV11-2	CASSFSGGQETQYF
TRBD2	TRBJ2-7	TRBV9	CASSGGGAYEQYF
-	TRBJ1-4	TRBV2	CASSEGLTEKLFF
-	TRBJ1-4	TRBV13	CASSLGGLATNEKLFF
-	TRBJ1-5	TRBV9	CASSVGASNQPQHF
-	TRBJ2-1	TRBV29-1	CSLLGARFNEQFF
-	TRBJ1-2	TRBV5-1	CASSSDTALYGYTF
-	TRBJ1-6	TRBV6-1	CASSTGGSPLHF
TRBD2	TRBJ2-3	TRBV27	CASSNLAGGGDTQYF